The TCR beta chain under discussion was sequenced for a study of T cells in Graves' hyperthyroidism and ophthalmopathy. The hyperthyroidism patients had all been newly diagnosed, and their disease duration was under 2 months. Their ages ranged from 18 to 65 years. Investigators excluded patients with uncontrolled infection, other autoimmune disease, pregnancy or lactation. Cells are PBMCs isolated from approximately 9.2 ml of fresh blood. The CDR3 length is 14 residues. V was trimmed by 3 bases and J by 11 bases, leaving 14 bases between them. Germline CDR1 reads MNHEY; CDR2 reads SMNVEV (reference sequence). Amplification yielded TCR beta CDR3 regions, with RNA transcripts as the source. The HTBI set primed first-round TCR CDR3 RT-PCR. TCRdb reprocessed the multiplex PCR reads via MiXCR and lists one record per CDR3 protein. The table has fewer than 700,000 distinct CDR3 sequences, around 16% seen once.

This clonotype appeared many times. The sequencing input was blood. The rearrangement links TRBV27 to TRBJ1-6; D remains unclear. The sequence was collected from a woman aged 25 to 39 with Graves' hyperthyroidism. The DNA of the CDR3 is TGTGCCAGCAGTTTTGGGCAAGGCCTTACACCCCTCCACTTT. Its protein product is CASSFGQGLTPLHF.